The following is a TCR beta chain sequence with its context. The data stem from a study of blood T cell repertoires in COVID-19. As handled by the study authors: Counts of nucleated cells, estimated from reference gene primer amplification, were obtained. Measured with immunoSEQ multiplex PCR; TCRdb has only the in-frame clones, and not every one. From that table come the V and J calls and clone size; the DNA was used to work out D and trimming. The top ten hold roughly 20% of the sample, which has about 160,000 clones, just under 85% seen once. This TCR derives from a woman aged 80 or over with acute or convalescent COVID-19. Sequenced material: peripheral blood.

The CDR3 region is CASSGGLTYEQYF. The CDR3 bases are TGTGCCAGCAGTGGGGGACTGACCTACGAGCAGTACTTC. The chain is built from TRBV2 and TRBJ2-7; weak D call: TRBD2 (6 bases). The CDR3 length is 13 residues. Trimming left V 4 bases short and J 2 bases short, with 9 bases between. CDR1 is SNHLY and CDR2 is FYNNEI in the germline V gene.